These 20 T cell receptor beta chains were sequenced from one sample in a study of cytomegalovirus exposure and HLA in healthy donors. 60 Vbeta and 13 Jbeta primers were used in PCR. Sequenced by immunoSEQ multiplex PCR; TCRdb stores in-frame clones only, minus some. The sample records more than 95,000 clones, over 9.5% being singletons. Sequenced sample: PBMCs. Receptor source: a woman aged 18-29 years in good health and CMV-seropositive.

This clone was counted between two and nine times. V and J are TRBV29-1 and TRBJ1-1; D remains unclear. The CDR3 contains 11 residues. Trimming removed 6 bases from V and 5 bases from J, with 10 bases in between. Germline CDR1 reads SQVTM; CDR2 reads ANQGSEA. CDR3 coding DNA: TGCAGCGTACCACATCCTACTGAAGCTTTCTTT. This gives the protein CSVPHPTEAFF.

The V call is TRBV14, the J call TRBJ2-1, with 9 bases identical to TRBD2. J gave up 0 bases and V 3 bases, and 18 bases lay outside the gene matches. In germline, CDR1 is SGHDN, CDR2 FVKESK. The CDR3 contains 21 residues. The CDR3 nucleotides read TGTGCCAGCAGCCAGATAGCGGGAGTGTGGGCGGGACGTGGCTCCTACAATGAGCAGTTCTTC. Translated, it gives CASSQIAGVWAGRGSYNEQFF. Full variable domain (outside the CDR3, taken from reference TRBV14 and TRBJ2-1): EAGVTQFPSHSVIEKGQTVTLRCDPISGHDNLYWYRRVMGKEIKFLLHFVKESKQDESGMPNNRFLAERTGGTYSTLKVQPAELEDSGVYFCASSQIAGVWAGRGSYNEQFFGPGTRLTVL.

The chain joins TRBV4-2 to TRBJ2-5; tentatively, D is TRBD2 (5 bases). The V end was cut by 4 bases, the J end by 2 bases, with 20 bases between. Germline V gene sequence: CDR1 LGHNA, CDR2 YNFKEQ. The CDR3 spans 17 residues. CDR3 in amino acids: CASSPDGSGPRQETQYF. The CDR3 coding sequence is TGTGCCAGCAGCCCGGACGGAAGCGGTCCTCGACAAGAGACCCAGTACTTC.

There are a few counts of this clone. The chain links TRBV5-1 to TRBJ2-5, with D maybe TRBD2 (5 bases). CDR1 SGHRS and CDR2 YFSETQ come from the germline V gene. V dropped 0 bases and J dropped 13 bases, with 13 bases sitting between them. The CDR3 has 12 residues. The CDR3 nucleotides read TGCGCCAGCAGCTTGGCCGGCGAGGGCGCGTACTTC. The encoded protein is CASSLAGEGAYF.

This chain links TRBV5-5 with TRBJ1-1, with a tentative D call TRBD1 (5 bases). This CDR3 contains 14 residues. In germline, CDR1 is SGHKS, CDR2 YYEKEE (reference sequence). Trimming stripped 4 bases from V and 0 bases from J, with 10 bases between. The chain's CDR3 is CASSPDTMNTEAFF. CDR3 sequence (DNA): TGTGCCAGCAGCCCGGACACTATGAACACTGAAGCTTTCTTT.

This CDR3 reads CASKLAGGAEQFF. The DNA for the CDR3 is TGTGCCAGTAAGCTAGCGGGAGGTGCTGAGCAGTTCTTC. This rearrangement joins TRBV19 to TRBJ2-1, with 11 bases fitting TRBD2. From germline, CDR1 is LNHDA and CDR2 SQIVND (reference sequence). J lost 9 bases, V lost 7 bases, and 5 bases had no gene match. The CDR3 contains 13 residues. The variable domain in full, with the rest retrieved from reference TRBV19 and TRBJ2-1, is DGGITQSPKYLFRKEGQNVTLSCEQNLNHDAMYWYRQDPGQGLRLIYYSQIVNDFQKGDIAEGYSVSREKKESFPLTVTSAQKNPTAFYLCASKLAGGAEQFFGPGTRLTVL.

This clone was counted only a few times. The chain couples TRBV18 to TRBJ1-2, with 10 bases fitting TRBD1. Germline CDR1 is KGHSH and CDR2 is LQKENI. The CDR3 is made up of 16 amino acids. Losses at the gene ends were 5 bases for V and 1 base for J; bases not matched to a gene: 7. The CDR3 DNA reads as TGTGCCAGCTCAGAGGACAGGGGGAAACTTAACTATGGCTACACCTTC. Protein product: CASSEDRGKLNYGYTF.

This chain's CDR3 is CASRMTGTGETQYF. The CDR3 DNA reads TGTGCCAGCAGGATGACAGGGACCGGGGAGACCCAGTACTTC. The V and J genes are TRBV6-6 and TRBJ2-5; TRBD1 aligns across 7 bases. V lost 6 bases to trimming and J lost 5 bases; unmatched junction nucleotides: 9. The CDR3 sequence is 14 residues long. The germline CDR1 and CDR2 sequences are MNHNY and SVGAGI (reference sequence).

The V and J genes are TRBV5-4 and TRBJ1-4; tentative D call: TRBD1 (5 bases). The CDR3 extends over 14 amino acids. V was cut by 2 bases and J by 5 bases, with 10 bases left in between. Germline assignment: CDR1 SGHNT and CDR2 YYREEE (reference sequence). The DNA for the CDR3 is TGTGCCAGCAGCTTTGGCAGGGAAAATGAAAAACTGTTTTTT. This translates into CASSFGRENEKLFF.

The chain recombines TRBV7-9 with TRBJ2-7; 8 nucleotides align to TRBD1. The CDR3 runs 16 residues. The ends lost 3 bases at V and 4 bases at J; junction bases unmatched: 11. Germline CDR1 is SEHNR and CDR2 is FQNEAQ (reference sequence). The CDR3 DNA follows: TGTGCCAGCAGCTTCGCAGGGGGCCCCTCGGGATACGAGCAGTACTTC. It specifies CASSFAGGPSGYEQYF.

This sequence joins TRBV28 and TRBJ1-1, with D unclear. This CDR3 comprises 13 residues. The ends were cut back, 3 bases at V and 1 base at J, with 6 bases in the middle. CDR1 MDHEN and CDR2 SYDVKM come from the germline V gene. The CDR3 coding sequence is TGTGCCAGCAGTTTTAACGGGAACACTGAAGCTTTCTTT. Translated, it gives CASSFNGNTEAFF.

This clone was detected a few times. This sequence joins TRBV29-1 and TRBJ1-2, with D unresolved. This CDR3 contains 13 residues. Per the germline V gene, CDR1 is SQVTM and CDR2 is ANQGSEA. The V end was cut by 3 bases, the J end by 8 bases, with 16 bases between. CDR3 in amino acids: CSVEGEEIEGYTF. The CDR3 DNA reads TGCAGCGTTGAGGGAGAGGAAATAGAAGGCTACACCTTC.

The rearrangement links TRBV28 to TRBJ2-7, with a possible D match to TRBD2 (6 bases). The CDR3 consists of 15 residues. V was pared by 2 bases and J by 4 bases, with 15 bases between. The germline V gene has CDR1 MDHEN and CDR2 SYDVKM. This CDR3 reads CASSLPLGAGYEQYF. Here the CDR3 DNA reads TGTGCCAGCAGTTTACCCCTAGGTGCGGGATACGAGCAGTACTTC.

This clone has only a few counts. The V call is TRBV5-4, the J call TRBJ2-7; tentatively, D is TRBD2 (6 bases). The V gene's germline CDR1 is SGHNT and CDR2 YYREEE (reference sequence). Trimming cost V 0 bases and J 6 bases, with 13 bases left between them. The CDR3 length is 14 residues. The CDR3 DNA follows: TGTGCCAGCAGCTTGGCGGGAGTTCCCGGCGAGCAGTACTTC. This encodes CASSLAGVPGEQYF.

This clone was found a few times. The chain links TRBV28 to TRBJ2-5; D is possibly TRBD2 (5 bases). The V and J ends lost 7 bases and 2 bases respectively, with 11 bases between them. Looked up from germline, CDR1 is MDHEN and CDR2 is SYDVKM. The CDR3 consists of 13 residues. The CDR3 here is CASKRGGQETQYF. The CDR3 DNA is TGTGCCAGCAAAAGAGGCGGGCAAGAGACCCAGTACTTC.

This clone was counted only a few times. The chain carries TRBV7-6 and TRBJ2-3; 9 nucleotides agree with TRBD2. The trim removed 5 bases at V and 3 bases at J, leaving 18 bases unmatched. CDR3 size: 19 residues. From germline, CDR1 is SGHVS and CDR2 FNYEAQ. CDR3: CASSQGVAGELGITDTQYF. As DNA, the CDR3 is TGTGCCAGCAGCCAGGGGGTAGCGGGAGAATTGGGGATTACAGATACGCAGTATTTT.

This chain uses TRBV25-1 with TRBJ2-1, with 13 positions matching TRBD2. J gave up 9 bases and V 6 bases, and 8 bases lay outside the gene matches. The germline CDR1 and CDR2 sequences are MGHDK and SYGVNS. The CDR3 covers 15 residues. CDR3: CASRLSGTSGVEQFF. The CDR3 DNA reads TGTGCCAGCAGGCTGTCCGGGACTAGCGGGGTTGAGCAGTTCTTC. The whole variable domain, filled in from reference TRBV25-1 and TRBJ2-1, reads EADIYQTPRYLVIGTGKKITLECSQTMGHDKMYWYQQDPGMELHLIHYSYGVNSTEKGDLSSESTVSRIRTEHFPLTLESARPSHTSQYLCASRLSGTSGVEQFFGPGTRLTVL.

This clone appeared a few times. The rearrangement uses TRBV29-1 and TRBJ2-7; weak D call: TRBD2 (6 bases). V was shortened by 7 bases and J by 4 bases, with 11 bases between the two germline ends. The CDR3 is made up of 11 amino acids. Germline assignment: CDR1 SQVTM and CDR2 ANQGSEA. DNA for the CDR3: TGCAGCGCATTGGAGGGGTACGAGCAGTACTTC. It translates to CSALEGYEQYF.

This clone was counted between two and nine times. Here the CDR3 reads CASRGTSGRRTGELFF. The CDR3 DNA reads as TGTGCCAGTAGGGGGACTAGCGGGAGGAGGACCGGGGAGCTGTTTTTT. The chain uses TRBV19 and TRBJ2-2, with 15 bases lining up with TRBD2. The J segment lost 5 bases and the V segment lost 6 bases, leaving 4 bases of the junction unmatched. There are 16 residues in the CDR3. Germline CDR1 and CDR2: LNHDA and SQIVND (reference sequence).

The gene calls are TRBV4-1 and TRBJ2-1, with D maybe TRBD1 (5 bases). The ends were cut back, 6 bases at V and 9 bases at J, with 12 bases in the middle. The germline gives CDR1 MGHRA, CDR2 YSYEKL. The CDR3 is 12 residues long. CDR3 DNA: TGCGCCAGCAGTAGACAGACGGGTGAGCAGTTCTTC. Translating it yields CASSRQTGEQFF.